This T cell receptor (beta chain) was recorded in a study of T cell changes during pregnancy in multiple sclerosis. V was cut by 0 bases and J by 4 bases, with 9 bases left in between. Germline V CDR1 and CDR2: SEHNR, FQNEAQ (reference sequence). The CDR3 consists of 14 residues. The table came from immunoSEQ multiplex PCR; TCRdb's copy has only in-frame clones and leaves some out. This table has around 88,000 clones, roughly 90% appearing once. Specimen: peripheral blood, collected in the first trimester of pregnancy. The TCR was taken from a female donor with multiple sclerosis, enrolled in a pregnancy study. This chain connects TRBV7-9 to TRBJ2-5; D might be TRBD2 (5 bases). The CDR3 loop is CASSLAVGGETQYF. The CDR3 DNA reads as TGTGCCAGCAGCTTAGCGGTAGGAGGAGAGACCCAGTACTTC.